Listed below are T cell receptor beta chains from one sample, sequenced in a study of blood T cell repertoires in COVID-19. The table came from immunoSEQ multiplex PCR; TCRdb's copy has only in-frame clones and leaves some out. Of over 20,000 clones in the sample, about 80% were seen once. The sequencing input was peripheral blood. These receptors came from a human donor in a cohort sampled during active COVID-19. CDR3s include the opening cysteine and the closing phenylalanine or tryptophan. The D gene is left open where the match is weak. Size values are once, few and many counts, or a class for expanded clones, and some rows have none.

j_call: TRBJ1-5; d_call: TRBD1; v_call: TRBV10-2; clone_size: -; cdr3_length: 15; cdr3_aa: CASRLQGGSNQPQHF; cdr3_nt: TGCGCCAGCAGATTACAGGGGGGTAGCAATCAGCCCCAGCATTTT
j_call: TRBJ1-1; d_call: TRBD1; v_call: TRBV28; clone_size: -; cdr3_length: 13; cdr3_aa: CASSKQGYTEAFF; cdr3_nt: TGTGCCAGCAGTAAACAGGGGTACACTGAAGCTTTCTTT
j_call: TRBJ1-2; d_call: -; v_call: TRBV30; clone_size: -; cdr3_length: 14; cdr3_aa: CATGSPGGGYGYTF; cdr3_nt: TGTGCCACTGGTTCCCCCGGGGGAGGCTATGGCTACACCTTC
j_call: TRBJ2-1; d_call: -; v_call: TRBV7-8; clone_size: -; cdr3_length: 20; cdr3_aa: CASSVHYPMASFSSYNEQFF; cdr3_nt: TGTGCCAGCAGCGTCCATTACCCGATGGCCTCCTTCAGCTCCTACAATGAGCAGTTCTTC
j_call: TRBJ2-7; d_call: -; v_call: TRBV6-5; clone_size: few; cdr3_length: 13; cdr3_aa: CASRKRQVVEQYF; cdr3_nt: TGTGCCAGCAGGAAAAGACAGGTAGTCGAGCAGTACTTC
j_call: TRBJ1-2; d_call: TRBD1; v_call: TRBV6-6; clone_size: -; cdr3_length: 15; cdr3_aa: CASSLQGSRTYGYTF; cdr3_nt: TGTGCCAGCAGTTTACAGGGGAGTCGTACCTATGGCTACACCTTC
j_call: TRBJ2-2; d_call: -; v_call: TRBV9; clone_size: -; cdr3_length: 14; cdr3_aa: CASSVATGTGELFF; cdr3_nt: TGTGCCAGCAGCGTAGCGACGGGAACCGGGGAGCTGTTTTTT
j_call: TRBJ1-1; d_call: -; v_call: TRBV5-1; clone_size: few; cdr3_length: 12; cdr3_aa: CASSFRNTEAFF; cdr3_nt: TGCGCCAGCAGCTTCCGGAACACTGAAGCTTTCTTT
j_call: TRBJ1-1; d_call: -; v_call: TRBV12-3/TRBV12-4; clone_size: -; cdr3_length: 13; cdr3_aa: CASRRGGSTEAFF; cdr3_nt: TGTGCCAGCAGGCGAGGGGGTTCCACTGAAGCTTTCTTT
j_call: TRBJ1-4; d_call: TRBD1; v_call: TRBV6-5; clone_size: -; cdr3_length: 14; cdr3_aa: CASRMGQNNEKLFF; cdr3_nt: TGTGCCAGCAGGATGGGACAGAATAATGAAAAACTGTTTTTT
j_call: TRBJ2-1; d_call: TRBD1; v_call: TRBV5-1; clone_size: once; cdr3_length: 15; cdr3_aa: CASSLTGAAYNEQFF; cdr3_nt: TGCGCCAGCAGCTTGACAGGGGCTGCCTACAATGAGCAGTTCTTC
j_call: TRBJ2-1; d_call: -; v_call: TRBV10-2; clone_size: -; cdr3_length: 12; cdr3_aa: CASKARAPEQFF; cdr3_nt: TGCGCCAGCAAAGCGAGGGCCCCTGAGCAGTTCTTC
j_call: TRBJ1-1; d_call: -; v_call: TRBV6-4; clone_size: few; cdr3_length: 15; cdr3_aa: CASSDSSGSYTEAFF; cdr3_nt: TGTGCCAGCAGTGACTCGAGCGGGTCTTATACTGAAGCTTTCTTT
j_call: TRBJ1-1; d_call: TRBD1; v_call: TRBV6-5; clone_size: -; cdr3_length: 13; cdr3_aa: CASRTGINTEAFF; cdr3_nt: TGTGCCAGCAGGACAGGGATAAACACTGAAGCTTTCTTT
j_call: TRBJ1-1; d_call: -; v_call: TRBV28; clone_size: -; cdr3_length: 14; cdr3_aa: CASSRYLRNTEAFF; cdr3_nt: TGTGCCAGCAGTCGGTACTTAAGGAACACTGAAGCTTTCTTT
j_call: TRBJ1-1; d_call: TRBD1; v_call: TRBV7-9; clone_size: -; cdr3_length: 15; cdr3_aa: CASSLSGQGPAEAFF; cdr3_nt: TGTGCCAGCAGCTTAAGTGGACAGGGGCCCGCTGAAGCTTTCTTT
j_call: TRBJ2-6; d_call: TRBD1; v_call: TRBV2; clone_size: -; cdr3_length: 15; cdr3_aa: CAAGTGERGANVLTF; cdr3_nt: TGTGCCGCCGGGACAGGGGAGCGTGGGGCCAACGTCCTGACTTTC
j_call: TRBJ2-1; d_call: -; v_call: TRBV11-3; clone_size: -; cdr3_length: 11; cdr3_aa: CASSLAAKKFF; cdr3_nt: TGTGCCAGCAGCTTAGCTGCGAAGAAGTTCTTC
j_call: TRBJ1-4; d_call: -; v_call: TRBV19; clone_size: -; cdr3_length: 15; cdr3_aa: CASSISGRANEKLFF; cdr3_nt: TGTGCCAGTTCCATAAGTGGGAGGGCTAATGAAAAACTGTTTTTT
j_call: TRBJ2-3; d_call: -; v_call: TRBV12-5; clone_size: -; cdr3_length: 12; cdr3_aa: CASGRIKGAQYF; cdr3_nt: TGTGCTAGTGGCCGGATAAAAGGGGCGCAGTATTTT
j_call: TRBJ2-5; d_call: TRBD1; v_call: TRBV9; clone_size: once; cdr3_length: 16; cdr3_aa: CASSVATGTGGETQYF; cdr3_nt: TGTGCCAGCAGCGTAGCTACTGGGACAGGAGGGGAGACCCAGTACTTC
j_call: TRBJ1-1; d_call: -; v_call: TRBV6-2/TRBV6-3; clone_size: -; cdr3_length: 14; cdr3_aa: CASSYVGSGTEAFF; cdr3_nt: TGTGCCAGCAGTTACGTAGGCTCGGGCACTGAAGCTTTCTTT
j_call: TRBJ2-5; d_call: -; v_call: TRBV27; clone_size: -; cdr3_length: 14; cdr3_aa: CASQGTKYQETQYF; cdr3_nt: TGTGCCAGTCAGGGGACGAAGTACCAAGAGACCCAGTACTTC
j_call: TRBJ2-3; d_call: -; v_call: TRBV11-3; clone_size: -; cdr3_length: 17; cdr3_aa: CASSSRKGVISTDTQYF; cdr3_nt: TGTGCCAGCAGCTCGAGGAAAGGGGTAATAAGCACAGATACGCAGTATTTT
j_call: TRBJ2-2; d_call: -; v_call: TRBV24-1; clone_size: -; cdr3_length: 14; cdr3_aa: CATSDGANTGELFF; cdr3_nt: TGTGCCACCAGTGACGGAGCTAACACCGGGGAGCTGTTTTTT
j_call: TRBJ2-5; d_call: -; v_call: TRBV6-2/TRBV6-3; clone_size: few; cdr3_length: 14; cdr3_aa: CASSSDVVQETQYF; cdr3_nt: TGTGCCAGCAGTTCAGATGTCGTGCAAGAGACCCAGTACTTC
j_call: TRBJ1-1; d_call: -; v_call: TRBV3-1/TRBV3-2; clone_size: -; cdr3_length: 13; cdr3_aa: CASRNPGATEAFF; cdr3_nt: TGTGCCAGCCGAAACCCAGGGGCCACTGAAGCTTTCTTT
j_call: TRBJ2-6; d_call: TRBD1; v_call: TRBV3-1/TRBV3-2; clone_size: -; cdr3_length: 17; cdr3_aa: CASSPRAGGAGANVLTF; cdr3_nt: TGTGCCAGCAGCCCCCGGGCAGGGGGCGCTGGGGCCAACGTCCTGACTTTC
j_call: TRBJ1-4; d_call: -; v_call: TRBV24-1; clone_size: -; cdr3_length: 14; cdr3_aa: CATSEGGTNEKLFF; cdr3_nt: TGTGCCACCAGTGAAGGGGGAACTAATGAAAAACTGTTTTTT
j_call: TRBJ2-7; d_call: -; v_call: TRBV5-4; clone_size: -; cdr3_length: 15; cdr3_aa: CASSFPASSSYEQYF; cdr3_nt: TGTGCCAGCAGTTTCCCCGCTTCTAGCTCCTACGAGCAGTACTTC
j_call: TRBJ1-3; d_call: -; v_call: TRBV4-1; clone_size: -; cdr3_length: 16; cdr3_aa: CASSQEERFSGNTIYF; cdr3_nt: TGCGCCAGCAGCCAAGAAGAACGGTTCTCTGGAAACACCATATATTTT
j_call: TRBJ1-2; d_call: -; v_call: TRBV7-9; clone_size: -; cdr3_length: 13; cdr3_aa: CASSQQPNYGYTF; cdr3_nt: TGTGCCAGCAGCCAACAGCCTAACTATGGCTACACCTTC
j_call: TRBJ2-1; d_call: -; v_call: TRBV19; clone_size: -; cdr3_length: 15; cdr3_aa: CASSLIQGGIDEQFF; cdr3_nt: TGTGCCAGTAGTTTGATCCAGGGAGGTATAGATGAGCAGTTCTTC
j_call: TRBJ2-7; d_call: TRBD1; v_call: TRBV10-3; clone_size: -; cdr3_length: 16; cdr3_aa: CAISESLRTGFYEQYF; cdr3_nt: TGTGCCATCAGTGAGTCTCTGAGGACAGGGTTTTACGAGCAGTACTTC
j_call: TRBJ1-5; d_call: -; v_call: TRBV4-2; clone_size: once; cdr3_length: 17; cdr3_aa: CASSKSIRGLSNQPQHF; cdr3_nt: TGTGCCAGCTCGAAAAGTATAAGGGGCCTTAGCAATCAGCCCCAGCATTTT
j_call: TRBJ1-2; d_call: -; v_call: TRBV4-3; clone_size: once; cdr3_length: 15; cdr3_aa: CASSQEWQGLRGYTF; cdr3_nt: TGCGCCAGCAGCCAAGAGTGGCAGGGCCTAAGGGGCTACACCTTC
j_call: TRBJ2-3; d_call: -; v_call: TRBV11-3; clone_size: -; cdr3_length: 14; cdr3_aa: CASSLGGRTDTQYF; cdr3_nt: TGTGCCAGCAGCTTAGGTGGCAGAACAGATACGCAGTATTTT
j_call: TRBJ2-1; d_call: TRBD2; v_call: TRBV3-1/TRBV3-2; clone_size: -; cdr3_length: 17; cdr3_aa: CASSQGLAGGPSNEQFF; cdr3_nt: TGTGCCAGCAGCCAGGGACTAGCGGGGGGGCCTAGCAATGAGCAGTTCTTC
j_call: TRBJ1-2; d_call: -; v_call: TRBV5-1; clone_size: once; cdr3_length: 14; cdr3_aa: CASSLGGRRYGYTF; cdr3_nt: TGCGCCAGCAGCTTGGGGGGCCGGCGGTATGGCTACACCTTC
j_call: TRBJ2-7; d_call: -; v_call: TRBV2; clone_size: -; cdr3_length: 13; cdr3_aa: CASSLRGSYEQYF; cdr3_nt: TGTGCCAGCAGCCTCAGGGGTTCCTACGAGCAGTACTTC
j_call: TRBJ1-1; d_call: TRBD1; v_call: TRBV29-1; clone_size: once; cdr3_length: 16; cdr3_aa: CSVDSYMGTGDTEAFF; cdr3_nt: TGCAGCGTTGATTCCTACATGGGGACAGGAGACACTGAAGCTTTCTTT